This T cell receptor beta chain originates from a study of identical twins. Overall study findings and caveats: Sharing of beta out-of-frame sequences by twins showed a weaker excess.

Remarks on this clonotype: Its antigen is still unknown.

TCRdb fed the 5' RACE reads into MiXCR, producing one record per CDR3 protein. The table lists 1.5 million to 2 million distinct CDR3 sequences, around 33% of them singletons. Deletions cut 2 bases from V and 0 bases from J, with 12 bases between. CDR3 size: 16 residues. The V gene's germline CDR1 is LGHDT and CDR2 YNNKEL (reference sequence). The material sequenced was cord blood. The sequence came from a newborn girl in good health. The V gene is TRBV3-1, the J gene TRBJ2-3; the D gene is possibly TRBD2 (6 bases). The DNA for the CDR3 is TGTGCCAGCAGCCAATCCGAGGGACTTAGCACAGATACGCAGTATTTT. It encodes CASSQSEGLSTDTQYF.